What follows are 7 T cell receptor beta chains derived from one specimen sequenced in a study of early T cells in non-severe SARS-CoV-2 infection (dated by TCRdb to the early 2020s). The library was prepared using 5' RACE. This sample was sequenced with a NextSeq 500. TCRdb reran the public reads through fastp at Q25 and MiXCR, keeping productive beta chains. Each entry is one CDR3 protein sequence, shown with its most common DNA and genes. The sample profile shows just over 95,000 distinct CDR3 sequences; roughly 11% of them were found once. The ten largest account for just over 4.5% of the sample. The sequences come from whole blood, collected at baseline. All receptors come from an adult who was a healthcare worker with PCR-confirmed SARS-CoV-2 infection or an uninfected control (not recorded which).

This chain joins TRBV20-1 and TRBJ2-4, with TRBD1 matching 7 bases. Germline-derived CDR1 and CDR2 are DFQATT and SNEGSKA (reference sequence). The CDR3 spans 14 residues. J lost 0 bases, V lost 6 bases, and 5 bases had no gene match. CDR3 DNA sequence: TGCAGTGCAAGGACAGGACTAGCCAAAAACATTCAGTACTTC. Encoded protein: CSARTGLAKNIQYF.

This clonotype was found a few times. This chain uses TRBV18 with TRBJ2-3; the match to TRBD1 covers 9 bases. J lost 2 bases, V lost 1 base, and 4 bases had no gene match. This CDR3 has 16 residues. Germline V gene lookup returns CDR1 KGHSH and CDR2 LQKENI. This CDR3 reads CASSPLGQGNTDTQYF. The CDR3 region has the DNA TGTGCCAGCTCACCACTGGGACAGGGAAACACAGATACGCAGTATTTT.

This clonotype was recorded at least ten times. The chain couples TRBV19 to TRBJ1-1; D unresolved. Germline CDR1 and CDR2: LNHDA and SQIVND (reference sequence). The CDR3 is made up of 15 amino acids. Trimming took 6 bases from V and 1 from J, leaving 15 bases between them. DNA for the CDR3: TGTGCCAGTAGCAACCGTCGGACCGCGAACACTGAAGCTTTCTTT. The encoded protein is CASSNRRTANTEAFF. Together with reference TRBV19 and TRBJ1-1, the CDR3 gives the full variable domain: DGGITQSPKYLFRKEGQNVTLSCEQNLNHDAMYWYRQDPGQGLRLIYYSQIVNDFQKGDIAEGYSVSREKKESFPLTVTSAQKNPTAFYLCASSNRRTANTEAFFGQGTRLTVV.

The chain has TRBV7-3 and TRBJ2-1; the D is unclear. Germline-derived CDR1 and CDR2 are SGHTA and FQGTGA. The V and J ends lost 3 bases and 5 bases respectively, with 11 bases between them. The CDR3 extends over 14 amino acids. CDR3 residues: CASSLSGQHNEQFF. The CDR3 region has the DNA TGTGCCAGCAGCTTGTCGGGCCAACACAATGAGCAGTTCTTC. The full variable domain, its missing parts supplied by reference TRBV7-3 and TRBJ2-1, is GAGVSQTPSNKVTEKGKYVELRCDPISGHTALYWYRQSLGQGPEFLIYFQGTGAADDSGLPNDRFFAVRPEGSVSTLKIQRTERGDSAVYLCASSLSGQHNEQFFGPGTRLTVL.

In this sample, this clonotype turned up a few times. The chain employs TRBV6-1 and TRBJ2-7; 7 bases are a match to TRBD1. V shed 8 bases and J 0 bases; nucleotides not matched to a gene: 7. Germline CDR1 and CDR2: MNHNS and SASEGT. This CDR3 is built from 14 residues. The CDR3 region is CASYRTGSSYEQYF. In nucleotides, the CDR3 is TGTGCCAGCTATCGGACAGGAAGCTCCTACGAGCAGTACTTC.

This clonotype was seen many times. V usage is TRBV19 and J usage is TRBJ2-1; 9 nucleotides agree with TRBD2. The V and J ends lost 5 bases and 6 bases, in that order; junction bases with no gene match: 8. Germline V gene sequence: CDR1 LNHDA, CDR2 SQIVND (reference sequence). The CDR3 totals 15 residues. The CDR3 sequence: CASSAIAGELNEQFF. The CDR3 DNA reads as TGTGCCAGTAGTGCAATAGCGGGAGAGCTCAATGAGCAGTTCTTC.

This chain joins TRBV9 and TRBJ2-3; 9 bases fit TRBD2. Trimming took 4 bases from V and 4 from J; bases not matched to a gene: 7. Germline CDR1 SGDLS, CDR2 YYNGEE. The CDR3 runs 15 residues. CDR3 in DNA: TGTGCCAGCAGCTCTATAGCGGGAGTGGCAGATACGCAGTATTTT. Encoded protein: CASSSIAGVADTQYF.